This TCR beta chain was captured in a study of T cell repertoires in cytomegalovirus infection. This clonotype was recorded many times. TCRdb reanalysed the reads using MiXCR and keeps one entry per CDR3 protein. The sample lists roughly 500,000 distinct CDR3 sequences, about 15% occurring once. V lost 3 bases and J 5 bases, leaving 12 bases between the germline ends. The CDR3 has 14 amino acids. Sequenced sample: CD8+ T cells from PBMCs. V is TRBV12-3 or TRBV12-4 and J is TRBJ2-3; D unclear. This TCR was sampled from a human donor in good health (CMV status not recorded). Some clones in this sample may be carry-over from other donors' samples. In nucleotides, the CDR3 is TGTGCCAGCAGTTTTCCCGGATCATTAGATACGCAGTATTTT. Its protein is CASSFPGSLDTQYF.